This T cell receptor beta chain was observed in a study of cytomegalovirus exposure and HLA in healthy donors. Study results and caveats: Among TCR beta chains, those listed as cytomegalovirus-associated numbered around 180. A later analysis reported that several of the most significant clusters appeared to be linked to common viral pathogens, among them Epstein-Barr virus. Reported performance of the classifier showed diagnosis of cytomegalovirus status with high specificity and sensitivity.

About this clone: Its antigen is as yet unknown.

This CDR3 region has 15 residues. V was pared by 2 bases and J by 3 bases, with 8 bases between. CDR1 is MNHNS, CDR2 SASEGT, per germline. PCR used 60 Vbeta primers and 13 Jbeta primers. The table came from immunoSEQ multiplex PCR; TCRdb's copy has only in-frame clones and leaves some out. The top ten hold roughly 7% of the sample, which has about 130,000 clones, roughly 80% seen once. Regarding donors, all were healthy bone marrow donors. The chain is built from TRBV6-1 and TRBJ1-6; maybe TRBD1 (6 bases). Specimen: PBMCs. The origin of this receptor is a male donor in good health and CMV-seronegative. As DNA, the CDR3 is TGTGCCAGCAGTGAAATGGACAGCTATAATTCACCCCTCCACTTT. Its translation is CASSEMDSYNSPLHF.